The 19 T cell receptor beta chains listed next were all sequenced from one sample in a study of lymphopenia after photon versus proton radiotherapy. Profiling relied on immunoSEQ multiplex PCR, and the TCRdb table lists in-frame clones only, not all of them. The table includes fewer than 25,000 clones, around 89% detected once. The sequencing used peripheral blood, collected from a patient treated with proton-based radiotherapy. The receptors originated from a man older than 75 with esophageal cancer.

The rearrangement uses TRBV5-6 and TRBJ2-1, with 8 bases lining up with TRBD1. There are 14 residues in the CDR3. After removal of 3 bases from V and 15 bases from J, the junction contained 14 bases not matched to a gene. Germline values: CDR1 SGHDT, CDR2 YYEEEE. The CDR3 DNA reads TGTGCCAGCAGCTCCCGGACAGGGATGGAGGTTAGGTTCTTC. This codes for CASSSRTGMEVRFF.

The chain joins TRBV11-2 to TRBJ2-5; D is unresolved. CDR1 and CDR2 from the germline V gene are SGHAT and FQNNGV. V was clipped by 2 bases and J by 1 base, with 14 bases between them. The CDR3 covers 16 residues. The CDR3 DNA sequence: TGTGCCAGCAGCTTAACTCATACCCGCCTCCAAGAGACCCAGTACTTC. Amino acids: CASSLTHTRLQETQYF.

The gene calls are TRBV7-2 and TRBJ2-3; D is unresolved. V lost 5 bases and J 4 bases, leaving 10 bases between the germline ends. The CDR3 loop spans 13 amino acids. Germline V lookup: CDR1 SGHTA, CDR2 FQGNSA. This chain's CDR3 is CASSPPSSDTQYF. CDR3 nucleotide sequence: TGTGCCAGCAGCCCCCCTTCGTCAGATACGCAGTATTTT.

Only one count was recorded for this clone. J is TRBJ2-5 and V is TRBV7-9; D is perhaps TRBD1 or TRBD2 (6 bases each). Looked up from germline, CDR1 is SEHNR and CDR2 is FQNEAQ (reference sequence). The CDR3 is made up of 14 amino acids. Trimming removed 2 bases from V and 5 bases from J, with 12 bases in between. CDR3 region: CASSLRGLGETQYF. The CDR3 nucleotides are TGTGCCAGCAGCTTACGGGGGCTTGGGGAGACCCAGTACTTC. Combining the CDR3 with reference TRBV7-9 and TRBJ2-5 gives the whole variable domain DTGVSQNPRHKITKRGQNVTFRCDPISEHNRLYWYRQTLGQGPEFLTYFQNEAQLEKSRLLSDRFSAERPKGSFSTLEIQRTEQGDSAMYLCASSLRGLGETQYFGPGTRLLVL.

The CDR3 protein is CASRDPSTDTQYF. The CDR3 DNA reads TGTGCCAGCAGGGACCCTAGCACAGATACGCAGTATTTT. This chain joins TRBV2 and TRBJ2-3, with D unclear. The V gene's germline CDR1 is SNHLY and CDR2 FYNNEI. V was pared by 6 bases and J by 0 bases, with 7 bases between. This CDR3 region has 13 residues.

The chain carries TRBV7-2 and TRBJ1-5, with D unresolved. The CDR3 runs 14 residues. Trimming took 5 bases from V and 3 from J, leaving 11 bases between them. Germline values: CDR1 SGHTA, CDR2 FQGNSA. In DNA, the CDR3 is TGTGCCAGCAGCAGCCGAGGATCCAATCAGCCCCAGCATTTT. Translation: CASSSRGSNQPQHF. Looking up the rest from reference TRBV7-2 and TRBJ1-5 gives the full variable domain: GAGVSQSPSNKVTEKGKDVELRCDPISGHTALYWYRQSLGQGLEFLIYFQGNSAPDKSGLPSDRFSAERTGGSVSTLTIQRTQQEDSAVYLCASSSRGSNQPQHFGDGTRLSIL.

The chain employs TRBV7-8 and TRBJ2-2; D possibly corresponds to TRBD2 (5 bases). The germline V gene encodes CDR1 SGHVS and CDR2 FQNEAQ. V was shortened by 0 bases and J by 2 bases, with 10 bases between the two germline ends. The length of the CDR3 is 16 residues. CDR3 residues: CASSLARGSNTGELFF. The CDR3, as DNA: TGTGCCAGCAGCTTAGCCCGCGGGTCAAACACCGGGGAGCTGTTTTTT.

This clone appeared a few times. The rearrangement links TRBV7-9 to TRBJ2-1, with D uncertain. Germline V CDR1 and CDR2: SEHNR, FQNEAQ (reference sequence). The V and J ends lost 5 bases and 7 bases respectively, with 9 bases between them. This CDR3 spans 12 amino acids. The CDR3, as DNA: TGTGCCAGCAGCCCGCTTAGGAATGAGCAGTTCTTC. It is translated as CASSPLRNEQFF.

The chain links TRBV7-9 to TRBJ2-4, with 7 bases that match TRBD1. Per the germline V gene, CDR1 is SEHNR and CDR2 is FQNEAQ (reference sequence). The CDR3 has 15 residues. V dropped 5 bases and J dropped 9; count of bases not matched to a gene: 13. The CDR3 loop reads CASSPGTVGTVIQYF. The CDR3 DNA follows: TGTGCCAGCAGCCCCGGGACAGTCGGGACGGTCATTCAGTACTTC.

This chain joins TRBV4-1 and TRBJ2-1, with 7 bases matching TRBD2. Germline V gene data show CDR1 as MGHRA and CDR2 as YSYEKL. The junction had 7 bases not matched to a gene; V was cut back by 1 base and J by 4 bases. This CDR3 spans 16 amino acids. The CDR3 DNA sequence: TGCGCCAGCAGCCAAGGTGGGGGGGTGGAGTACAATGAGCAGTTCTTC. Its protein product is CASSQGGGVEYNEQFF.

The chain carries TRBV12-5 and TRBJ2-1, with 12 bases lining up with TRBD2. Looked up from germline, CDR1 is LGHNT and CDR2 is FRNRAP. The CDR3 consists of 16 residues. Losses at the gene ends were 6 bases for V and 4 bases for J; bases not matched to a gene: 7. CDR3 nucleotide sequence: TGTGCTAGTGGCCGCCCTAGCGGGGGGGAGTACAATGAGCAGTTCTTC. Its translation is CASGRPSGGEYNEQFF.

Here the CDR3 reads CASSLVALAGGETQYF. The CDR3 DNA reads as TGCGCCAGCAGCTTGGTAGCACTAGCGGGAGGAGAGACCCAGTACTTC. The J gene is TRBJ2-5, the V gene TRBV5-1, with TRBD2 matching 12 bases. There are 16 residues in the CDR3. Germline CDR1 SGHRS, CDR2 YFSETQ. J lost 4 bases, V lost 0 bases, and 4 bases had no gene match. Full variable domain (missing parts from reference TRBV5-1 and TRBJ2-5): KAGVTQTPRYLIKTRGQQVTLSCSPISGHRSVSWYQQTPGQGLQFLFEYFSETQRNKGNFPGRFSGRQFSNSRSEMNVSTLELGDSALYLCASSLVALAGGETQYFGPGTRLLVL.

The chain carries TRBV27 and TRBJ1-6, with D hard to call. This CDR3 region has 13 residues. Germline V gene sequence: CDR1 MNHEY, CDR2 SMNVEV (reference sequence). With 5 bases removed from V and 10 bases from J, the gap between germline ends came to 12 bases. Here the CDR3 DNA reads TGTGCCAGCAGTGCGGGAAGAGGATCACCCCTCCACTTT. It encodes CASSAGRGSPLHF.

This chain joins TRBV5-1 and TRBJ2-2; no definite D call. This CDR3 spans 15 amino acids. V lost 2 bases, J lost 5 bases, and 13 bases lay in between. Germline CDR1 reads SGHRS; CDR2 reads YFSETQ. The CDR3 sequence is CASSLGSTRTGELFF. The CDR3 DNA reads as TGCGCCAGCAGCTTAGGTTCCACACGGACCGGGGAGCTGTTTTTT.

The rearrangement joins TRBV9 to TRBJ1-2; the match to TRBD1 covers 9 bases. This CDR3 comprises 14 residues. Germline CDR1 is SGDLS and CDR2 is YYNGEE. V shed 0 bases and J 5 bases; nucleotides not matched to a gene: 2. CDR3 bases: TGTGCCAGCAGCGTAGATGACAGGGGGTATGGCTACACCTTC. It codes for CASSVDDRGYGYTF.

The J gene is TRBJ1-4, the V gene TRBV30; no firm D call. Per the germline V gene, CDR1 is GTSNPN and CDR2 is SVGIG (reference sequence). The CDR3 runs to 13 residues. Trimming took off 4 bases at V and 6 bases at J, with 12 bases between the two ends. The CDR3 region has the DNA TGTGCCTGGAAAGGTGGGCGCGATGAAAAACTGTTTTTT. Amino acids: CAWKGGRDEKLFF.

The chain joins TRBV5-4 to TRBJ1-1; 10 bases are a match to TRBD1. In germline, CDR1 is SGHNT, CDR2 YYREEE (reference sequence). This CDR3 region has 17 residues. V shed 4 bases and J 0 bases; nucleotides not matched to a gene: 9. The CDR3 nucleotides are TGTGCCAGCAGCCGGGACAGGGGCGCCTCCATGAACACTGAAGCTTTCTTT. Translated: CASSRDRGASMNTEAFF.

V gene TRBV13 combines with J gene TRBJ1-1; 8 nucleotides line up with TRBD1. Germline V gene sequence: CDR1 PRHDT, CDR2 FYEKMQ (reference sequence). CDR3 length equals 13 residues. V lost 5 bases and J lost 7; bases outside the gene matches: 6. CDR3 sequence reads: CASSGDRRGEAFF. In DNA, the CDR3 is TGTGCCAGCAGCGGGGACAGGCGAGGTGAAGCTTTCTTT.

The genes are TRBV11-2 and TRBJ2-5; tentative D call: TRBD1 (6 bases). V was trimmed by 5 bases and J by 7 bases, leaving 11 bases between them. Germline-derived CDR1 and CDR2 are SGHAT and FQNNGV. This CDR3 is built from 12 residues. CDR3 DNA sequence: TGTGCCAGCAGCCGGACGACAGGGACCCAGTACTTC. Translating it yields CASSRTTGTQYF.